Following are 18 T cell receptor beta chains from one sample sequenced in a study of glioma-infiltrating T cells after dendritic cell vaccination. Clones were sequenced by immunoSEQ multiplex PCR, and TCRdb holds only the in-frame ones, with some missing. Of 80,000 to 100,000 clones listed, over 60% were seen once; the top ten hold over 5%. Sequencing used blood, obtained before dendritic cell vaccination. These receptors came from a human donor with glioblastoma.

This chain connects TRBV11-2 to TRBJ1-1; a weak D match, TRBD1 (5 bases). This CDR3 has 18 amino acids. Germline V lookup: CDR1 SGHAT, CDR2 FQNNGV. Trimming pared 2 bases from V and 0 bases from J, leaving 19 bases between. In nucleotides, the CDR3 is TGTGCCAGCAGCTTAACAAGATTGGGGGGACGAATGAACACTGAAGCTTTCTTT. Protein: CASSLTRLGGRMNTEAFF.

The chain employs TRBV6-1 and TRBJ2-1; 7 bases map to TRBD2. V gave up 8 bases and J gave up 9 bases; unmatched junction bases: 16. The CDR3 is made up of 15 amino acids. The V gene's germline CDR1 is MNHNS and CDR2 SASEGT. CDR3 sequence: CASSSGAIHPGEQFF. The CDR3 DNA reads TGTGCCAGCTCGAGCGGGGCCATTCATCCAGGTGAGCAGTTCTTC.

The chain combines TRBV2 with TRBJ2-4, with D possibly TRBD2 on 5 matching bases. The CDR3 sequence is 14 residues long. The germline CDR1 and CDR2 sequences are SNHLY and FYNNEI. Deletions cut 2 bases from V and 15 bases from J, with 20 bases between. The CDR3 nucleotides are TGTGCCAGCAGTGAACTAGCTACGAGAAGCCAAACGTACTTC. Translated, it gives CASSELATRSQTYF.

V usage is TRBV28 and J usage is TRBJ1-5; no definite D call. From germline, CDR1 is MDHEN and CDR2 SYDVKM. Between the trimmed V and J ends, which lost 6 bases and 9 bases, there was a span of 15 bases. The CDR3 length is 13 residues. CDR3 coding DNA: TGTGCCAGCAGCCCGAGGGCCAGCGGGCCCCAGCATTTT. Protein sequence: CASSPRASGPQHF.

The table lists this clone with a few counts. The gene calls are TRBV2 and TRBJ2-3, with TRBD1 matching 9 bases. V lost 3 bases and J lost 3; bases outside the gene matches: 7. The CDR3 is 16 residues long. Germline V gene data show CDR1 as SNHLY and CDR2 as FYNNEI. In DNA form, the CDR3 reads TGTGCCAGCAGTGAGAGGACAGGGGTGTTTACAGATACGCAGTATTTT. It encodes CASSERTGVFTDTQYF.

The chain carries TRBV11-2 and TRBJ1-2; unclear D gene. CDR3 length: 14 residues. Looked up from germline, CDR1 is SGHAT and CDR2 is FQNNGV. Trimming stripped 2 bases from V and 7 bases from J, with 14 bases between. CDR3 loop: CASSLNPALGGYTF. CDR3 in DNA: TGTGCCAGCAGCTTAAACCCCGCCCTAGGTGGCTACACCTTC.

This chain joins TRBV25-1 and TRBJ1-6; D gene uncertain. V lost 8 bases to trimming and J lost 9 bases, with 14 bases between them. The CDR3 contains 13 residues. CDR1 is MGHDK and CDR2 is SYGVNS in the germline V gene. The CDR3 reads CASQLRAGSPLHF. The CDR3 coding sequence is TGTGCCAGCCAGCTTCGGGCGGGTTCACCCCTCCACTTT. The whole variable domain, remainder taken from reference TRBV25-1 and TRBJ1-6, is EADIYQTPRYLVIGTGKKITLECSQTMGHDKMYWYQQDPGMELHLIHYSYGVNSTEKGDLSSESTVSRIRTEHFPLTLESARPSHTSQYLCASQLRAGSPLHFGNGTRLTVT.

The chain links TRBV7-9 to TRBJ2-1, with 10 bases lining up with TRBD1. V dropped 5 bases and J dropped 5; count of bases not matched to a gene: 6. Germline lookup yields CDR1 SEHNR and CDR2 FQNEAQ (reference sequence). This CDR3 has 15 amino acids. This CDR3 is CASSPDRGLNNEQFF. The DNA for the CDR3 is TGTGCCAGCAGCCCAGACAGGGGGCTGAACAATGAGCAGTTCTTC.

This clone was seen once. The V and J genes are TRBV5-1 and TRBJ2-5, with a tentative D call TRBD1 (6 bases). V dropped 0 bases and J dropped 5 bases, with 17 bases sitting between them. The CDR3 has 16 amino acids. Germline V gene sequence: CDR1 SGHRS, CDR2 YFSETQ. This CDR3 is CASSLGGGRYAETQYF. CDR3 coding DNA: TGCGCCAGCAGCTTGGGAGGGGGTCGTTACGCGGAGACCCAGTACTTC. The full variable domain, with the rest looked up from reference TRBV5-1 and TRBJ2-5, is KAGVTQTPRYLIKTRGQQVTLSCSPISGHRSVSWYQQTPGQGLQFLFEYFSETQRNKGNFPGRFSGRQFSNSRSEMNVSTLELGDSALYLCASSLGGGRYAETQYFGPGTRLLVL.

The V and J genes are TRBV5-1 and TRBJ2-7; D is perhaps TRBD1 (5 bases). Trimming left V 0 bases short and J 0 bases short, with 10 bases between. The CDR3 sequence is 15 residues long. From germline, CDR1 is SGHRS and CDR2 YFSETQ. CDR3 sequence: CASSLDPTASYEQYF. In DNA, the CDR3 is TGCGCCAGCAGCTTGGACCCGACAGCCTCCTACGAGCAGTACTTC.

The V and J genes are TRBV5-4 and TRBJ1-2; tentative D call: TRBD1 (6 bases). Germline V gene data show CDR1 as SGHNT and CDR2 as YYREEE (reference sequence). Trimming left V 4 bases short and J 0 bases short, with 10 bases between. This CDR3 contains 14 residues. The CDR3 loop reads CASSVDRANYGYTF. CDR3 DNA: TGTGCCAGCAGCGTGGACAGAGCTAACTATGGCTACACCTTC.

The chain links TRBV2 to TRBJ1-1; no firm D call. CDR1 SNHLY and CDR2 FYNNEI come from the germline V gene. This CDR3 contains 12 residues. The ends were cut back, 4 bases at V and 0 bases at J, with 3 bases in the middle. Here the CDR3 reads CASSVVNTEAFF. For the CDR3, the DNA is TGTGCCAGCAGTGTAGTGAACACTGAAGCTTTCTTT.

The chain joins TRBV7-3 to TRBJ2-2; D is possibly TRBD2 (6 bases). V dropped 4 bases and J dropped 5 bases, with 11 bases sitting between them. CDR1 SGHTA and CDR2 FQGTGA come from the germline V gene. CDR3 size: 14 residues. The CDR3 region is CASSSTRETGELFF. The CDR3 DNA reads TGTGCCAGCAGCTCGACTAGAGAGACCGGGGAGCTGTTTTTT. Using reference TRBV7-3 and TRBJ2-2 for the parts outside the CDR3, the full variable domain is GAGVSQTPSNKVTEKGKYVELRCDPISGHTALYWYRQSLGQGPEFLIYFQGTGAADDSGLPNDRFFAVRPEGSVSTLKIQRTERGDSAVYLCASSSTRETGELFFGEGSRLTVL.

The chain couples TRBV4-2 to TRBJ1-1; TRBD1 might be the D (6 bases). V lost 0 bases to trimming and J lost 1 base, with 12 bases between them. CDR1 and CDR2 from the germline V gene are LGHNA and YNFKEQ. The CDR3 extends over 16 amino acids. In DNA form, the CDR3 reads TGTGCCAGCAGCCAAGATGTTAGGGGGGGGAACACTGAAGCTTTCTTT. This sequence encodes CASSQDVRGGNTEAFF.

The chain has TRBV7-9 and TRBJ1-2; 7 bases match TRBD1. Germline V CDR1 and CDR2: SEHNR, FQNEAQ (reference sequence). CDR3 length: 14 residues. Germline trimming cut 5 bases from V and 2 bases from J; bases unmatched to any gene: 5. The CDR3 region has the DNA TGTGCCAGCAGCGTACACAGGGGAAACTATGGCTACACCTTC. Amino acid sequence: CASSVHRGNYGYTF.

The chain joins TRBV5-4 to TRBJ1-1; D remains ambiguous. This CDR3 has 14 amino acids. The germline V gene has CDR1 SGHNT and CDR2 YYREEE (reference sequence). V was trimmed by 0 bases and J by 4 bases, leaving 10 bases between them. The CDR3 sequence: CASSLDQSSTEAFF. In nucleotides, the CDR3 is TGTGCCAGCAGCTTGGACCAATCTAGCACTGAAGCTTTCTTT.

The genes are TRBV6-1 and TRBJ2-1, with D possibly TRBD2 on 6 matching bases. CDR3 length equals 15 residues. Germline V lookup: CDR1 MNHNS, CDR2 SASEGT. V lost 4 bases to trimming and J lost 2 bases, with 12 bases between them. For the CDR3, the DNA is TGTGCCAGCAGTGTCTCGGCGGGACCCTACAATGAGCAGTTCTTC. Protein: CASSVSAGPYNEQFF.

The J gene is TRBJ2-7, the V gene TRBV7-8; 8 bases align to TRBD2. Germline V gene data show CDR1 as SGHVS and CDR2 as FQNEAQ. V was clipped by 2 bases and J by 0 bases; unmatched bases: 12. The length of the CDR3 is 18 residues. CDR3 nucleotides: TGTGCCAGCAGCTTATCCTTCGGGGGGGGCCTGAGCTCCTACGAGCAGTACTTC. It specifies CASSLSFGGGLSSYEQYF.